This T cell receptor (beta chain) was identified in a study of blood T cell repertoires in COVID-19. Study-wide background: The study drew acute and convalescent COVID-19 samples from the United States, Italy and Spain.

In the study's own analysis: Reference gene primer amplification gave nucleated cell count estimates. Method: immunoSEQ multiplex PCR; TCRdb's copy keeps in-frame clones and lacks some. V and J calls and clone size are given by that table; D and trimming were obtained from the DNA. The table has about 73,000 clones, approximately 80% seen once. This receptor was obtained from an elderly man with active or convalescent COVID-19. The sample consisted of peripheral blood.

Written as DNA, the CDR3 is TGTGCCAGCTATAGGGGCGGCTACACCTTC. Residues: CASYRGGYTF. The chain carries TRBV19 and TRBJ1-2; D is possibly TRBD1 (5 bases). CDR1 LNHDA and CDR2 SQIVND come from the germline V gene (reference sequence). The CDR3 is 10 amino acids. V was shortened by 9 bases and J by 8 bases, with 10 bases between the two germline ends.